This TCR beta chain was profiled in a study of cytomegalovirus exposure and HLA in healthy donors. Study findings and constraints: The authors listed 164 TCR beta chains as cytomegalovirus-associated. A later analysis reportedly found that, within productive TCRs, an Asian-associated ancestry cluster had fewer N-insertions than the mean observed across the approximately 690 donors. For most TCR beta V segments, an earlier analysis put the productive rate at about 90% or about 30% of the time.

PCR employed 60 Vbeta and 13 Jbeta primers. Assay used: immunoSEQ multiplex PCR; TCRdb lists only in-frame clones, some missing. The sample holds 150,000 to 200,000 clones; around 80% are singletons and the top ten take around 1.9%. The CDR3 consists of 14 residues. This clone has only a few counts. The antigen remains unidentified. This clonotype originated in a woman aged 18-29 years in good health and CMV-seropositive. Sample: PBMCs. The J gene is TRBJ2-1, the V gene TRBV21-1; the table calls TRBD1, which could not be checked here. TRBV21-1 is designated a pseudogene. In nucleotides, the CDR3 is TGTGCCAGCAAAAGGACAGGGACCTACAATGAGCAGTTCTTC. The encoded protein is CASKRTGTYNEQFF.